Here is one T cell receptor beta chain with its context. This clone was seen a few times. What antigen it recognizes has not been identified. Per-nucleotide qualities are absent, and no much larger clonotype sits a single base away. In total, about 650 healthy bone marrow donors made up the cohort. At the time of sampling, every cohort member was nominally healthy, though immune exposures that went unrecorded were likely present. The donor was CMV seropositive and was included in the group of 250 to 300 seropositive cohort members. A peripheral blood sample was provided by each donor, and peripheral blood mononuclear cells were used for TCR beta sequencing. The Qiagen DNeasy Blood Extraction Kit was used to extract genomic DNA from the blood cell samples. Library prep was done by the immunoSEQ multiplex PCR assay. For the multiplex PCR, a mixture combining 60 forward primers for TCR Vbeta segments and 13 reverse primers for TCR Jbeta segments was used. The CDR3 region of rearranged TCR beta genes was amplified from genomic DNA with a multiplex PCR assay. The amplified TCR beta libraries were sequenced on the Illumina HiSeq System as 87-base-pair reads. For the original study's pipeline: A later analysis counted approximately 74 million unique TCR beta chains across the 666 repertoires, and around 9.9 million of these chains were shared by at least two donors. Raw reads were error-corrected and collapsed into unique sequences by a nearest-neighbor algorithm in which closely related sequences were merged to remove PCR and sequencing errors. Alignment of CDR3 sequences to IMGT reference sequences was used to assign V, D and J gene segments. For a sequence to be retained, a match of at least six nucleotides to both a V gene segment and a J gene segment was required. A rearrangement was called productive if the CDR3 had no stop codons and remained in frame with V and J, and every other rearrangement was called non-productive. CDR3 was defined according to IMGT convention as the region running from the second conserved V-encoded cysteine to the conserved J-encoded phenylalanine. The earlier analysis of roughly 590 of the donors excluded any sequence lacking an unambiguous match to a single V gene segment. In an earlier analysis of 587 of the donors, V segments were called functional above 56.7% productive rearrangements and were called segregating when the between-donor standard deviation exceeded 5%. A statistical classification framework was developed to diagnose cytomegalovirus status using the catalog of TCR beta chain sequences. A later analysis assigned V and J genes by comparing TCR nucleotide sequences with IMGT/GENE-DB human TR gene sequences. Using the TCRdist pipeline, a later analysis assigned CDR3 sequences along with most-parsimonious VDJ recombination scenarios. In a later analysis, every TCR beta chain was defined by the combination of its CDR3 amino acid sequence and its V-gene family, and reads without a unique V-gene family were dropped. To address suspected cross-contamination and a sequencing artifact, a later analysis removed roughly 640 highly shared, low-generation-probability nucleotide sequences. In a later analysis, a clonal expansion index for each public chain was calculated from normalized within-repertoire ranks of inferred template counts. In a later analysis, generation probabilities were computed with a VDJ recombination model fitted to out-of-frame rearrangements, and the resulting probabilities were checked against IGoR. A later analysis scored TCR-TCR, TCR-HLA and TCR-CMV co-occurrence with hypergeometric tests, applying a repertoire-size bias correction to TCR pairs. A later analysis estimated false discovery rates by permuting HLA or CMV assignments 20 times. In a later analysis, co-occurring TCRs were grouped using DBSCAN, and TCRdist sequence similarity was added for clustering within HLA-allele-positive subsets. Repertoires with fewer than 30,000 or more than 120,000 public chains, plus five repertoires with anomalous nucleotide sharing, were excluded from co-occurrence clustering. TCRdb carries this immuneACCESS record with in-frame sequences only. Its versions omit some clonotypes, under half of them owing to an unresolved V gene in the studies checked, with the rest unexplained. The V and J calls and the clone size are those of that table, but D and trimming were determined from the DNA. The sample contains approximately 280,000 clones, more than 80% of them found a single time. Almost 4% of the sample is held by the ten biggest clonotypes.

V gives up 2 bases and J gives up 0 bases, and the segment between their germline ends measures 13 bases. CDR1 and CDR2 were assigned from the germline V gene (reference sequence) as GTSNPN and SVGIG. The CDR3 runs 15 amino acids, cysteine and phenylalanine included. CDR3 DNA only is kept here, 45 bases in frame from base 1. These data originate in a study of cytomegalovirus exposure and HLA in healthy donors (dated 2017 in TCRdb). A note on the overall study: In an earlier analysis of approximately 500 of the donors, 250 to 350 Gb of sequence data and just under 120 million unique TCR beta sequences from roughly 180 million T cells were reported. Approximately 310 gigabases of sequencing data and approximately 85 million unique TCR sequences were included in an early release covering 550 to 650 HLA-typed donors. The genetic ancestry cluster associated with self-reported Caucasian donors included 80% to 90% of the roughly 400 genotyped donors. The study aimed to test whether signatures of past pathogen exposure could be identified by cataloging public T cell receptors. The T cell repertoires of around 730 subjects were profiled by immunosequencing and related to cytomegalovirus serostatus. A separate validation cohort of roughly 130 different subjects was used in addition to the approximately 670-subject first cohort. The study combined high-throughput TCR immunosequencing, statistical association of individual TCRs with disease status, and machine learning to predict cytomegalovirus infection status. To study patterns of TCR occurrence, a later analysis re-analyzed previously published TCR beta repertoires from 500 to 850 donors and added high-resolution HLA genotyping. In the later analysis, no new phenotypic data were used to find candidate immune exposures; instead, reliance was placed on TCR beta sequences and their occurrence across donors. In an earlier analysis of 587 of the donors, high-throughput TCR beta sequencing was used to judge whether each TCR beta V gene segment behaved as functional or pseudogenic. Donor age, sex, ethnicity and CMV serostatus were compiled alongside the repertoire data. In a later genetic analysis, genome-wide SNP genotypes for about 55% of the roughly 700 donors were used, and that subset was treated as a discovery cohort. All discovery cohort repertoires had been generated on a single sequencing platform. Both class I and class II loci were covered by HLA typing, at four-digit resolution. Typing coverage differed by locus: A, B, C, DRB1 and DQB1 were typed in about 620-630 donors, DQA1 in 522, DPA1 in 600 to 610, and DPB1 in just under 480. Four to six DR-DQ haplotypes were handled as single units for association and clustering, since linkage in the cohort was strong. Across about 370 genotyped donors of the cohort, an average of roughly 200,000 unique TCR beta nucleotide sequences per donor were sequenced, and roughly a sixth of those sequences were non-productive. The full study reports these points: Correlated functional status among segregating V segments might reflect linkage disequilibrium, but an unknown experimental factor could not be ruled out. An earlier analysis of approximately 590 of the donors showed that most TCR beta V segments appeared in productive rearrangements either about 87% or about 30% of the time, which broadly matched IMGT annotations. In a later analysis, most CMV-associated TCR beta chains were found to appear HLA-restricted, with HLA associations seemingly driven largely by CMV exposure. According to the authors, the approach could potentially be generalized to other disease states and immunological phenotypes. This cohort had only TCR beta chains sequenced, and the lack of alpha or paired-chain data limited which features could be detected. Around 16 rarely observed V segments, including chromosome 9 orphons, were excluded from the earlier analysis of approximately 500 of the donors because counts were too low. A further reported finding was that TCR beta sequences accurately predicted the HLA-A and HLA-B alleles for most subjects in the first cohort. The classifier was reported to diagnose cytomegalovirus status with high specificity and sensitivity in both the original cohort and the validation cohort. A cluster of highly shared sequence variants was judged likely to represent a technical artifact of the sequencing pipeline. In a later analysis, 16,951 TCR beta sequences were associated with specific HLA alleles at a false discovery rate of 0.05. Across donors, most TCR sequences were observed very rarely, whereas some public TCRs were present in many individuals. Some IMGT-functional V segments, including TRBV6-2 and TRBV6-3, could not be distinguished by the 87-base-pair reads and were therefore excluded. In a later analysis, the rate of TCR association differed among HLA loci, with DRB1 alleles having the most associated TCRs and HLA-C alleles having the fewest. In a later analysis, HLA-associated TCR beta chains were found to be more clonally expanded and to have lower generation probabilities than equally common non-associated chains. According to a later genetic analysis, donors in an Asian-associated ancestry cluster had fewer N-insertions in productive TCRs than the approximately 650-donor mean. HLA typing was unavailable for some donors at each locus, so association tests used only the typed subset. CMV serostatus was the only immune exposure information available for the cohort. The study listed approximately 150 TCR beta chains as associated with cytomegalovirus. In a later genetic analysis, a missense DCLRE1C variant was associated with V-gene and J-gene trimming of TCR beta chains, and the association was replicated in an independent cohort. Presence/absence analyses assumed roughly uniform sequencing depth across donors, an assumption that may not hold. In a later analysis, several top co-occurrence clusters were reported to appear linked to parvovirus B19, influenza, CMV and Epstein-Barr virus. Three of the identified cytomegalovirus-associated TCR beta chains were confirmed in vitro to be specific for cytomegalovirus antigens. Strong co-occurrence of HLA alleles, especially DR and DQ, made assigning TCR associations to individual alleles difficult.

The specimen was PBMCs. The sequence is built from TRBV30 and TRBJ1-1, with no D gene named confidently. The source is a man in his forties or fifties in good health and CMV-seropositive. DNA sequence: TGTGCCTGGAGTCCCTCCTCGAACATGAACACTGAAGCTTTCTTT. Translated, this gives CAWSPSSNMNTEAFF.